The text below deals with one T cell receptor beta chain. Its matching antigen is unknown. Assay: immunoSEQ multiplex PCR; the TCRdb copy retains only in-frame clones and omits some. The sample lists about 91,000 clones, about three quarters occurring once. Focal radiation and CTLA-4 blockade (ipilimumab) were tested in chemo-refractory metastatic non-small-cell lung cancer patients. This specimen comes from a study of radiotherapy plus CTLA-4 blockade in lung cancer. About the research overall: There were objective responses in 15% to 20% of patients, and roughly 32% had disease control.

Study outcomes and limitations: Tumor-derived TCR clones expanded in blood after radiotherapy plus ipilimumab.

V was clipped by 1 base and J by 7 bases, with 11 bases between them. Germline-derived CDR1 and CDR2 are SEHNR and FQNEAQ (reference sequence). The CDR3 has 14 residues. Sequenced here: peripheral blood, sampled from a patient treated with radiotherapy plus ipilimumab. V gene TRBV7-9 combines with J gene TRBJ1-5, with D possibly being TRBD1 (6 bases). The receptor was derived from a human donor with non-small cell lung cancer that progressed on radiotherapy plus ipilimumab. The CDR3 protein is CASSLEGGSQPQHF. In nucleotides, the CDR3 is TGTGCCAGCAGCTTAGAAGGGGGGTCCCAGCCCCAGCATTTT.